Given below is one TCR beta chain in context. Antigen specificity is unknown. TCRdb keeps only in-frame clones here, not all; method: immunoSEQ multiplex PCR. The sample lists 100,000 to 150,000 clones; 85% to 90% were seen once. The junction had 3 bases not matched to a gene; V was cut back by 1 base and J by 3 bases. The CDR3 totals 15 residues. The germline V gene encodes CDR1 SGHDT and CDR2 YYEEEE. This entry is derived from a study of cytomegalovirus exposure and HLA in healthy donors. Notes on the study in general: Whilst most TCR sequences proved rare, a subset of public TCRs occurred across many donors.

Specimen: PBMCs. This chain joins TRBV5-6 and TRBJ2-7, with 11 bases fitting TRBD1. The clonotype was recovered from a young woman in good health and CMV-seronegative. The CDR3 region is CASSLLGQGDYEQYF. Here the CDR3 DNA reads TGTGCCAGCAGCTTGCTGGGACAGGGGGACTACGAGCAGTACTTC.